This T cell receptor (beta chain) was sequenced for a study of CD8+CD57+ T cells in acquired aplastic anemia. Study observations and caveats: Overlap between patients and controls comprised some 31 CD8+ CDR3 sequences.

CDR3 length: 15 residues. Germline V gene data show CDR1 as LNHNV and CDR2 as YYDKDF (reference sequence). Both TCR beta VDJ combination and CDR3 sequence profiling were carried out. Genomic DNA was the template for this profiling. TCRdb re-analysed the reads in MiXCR, keeping a single row per CDR3 protein. Of fewer than 200,000 distinct CDR3 sequences in the sample, 70% to 75% are singletons; the top ten hold 40% to 60%. About this clonotype: Its antigen is currently unknown. One end of the junction does not line up with germline, which may come from a read error.

For sequencing, patients were chosen who had shown expansion of CD8+CD57+ cells by flow cytometry. Each of the patients presented with severe acquired aplastic anemia. Each patient gave a blood sample that was collected before any therapy had been received. The TCR comes from a human donor with aplastic anemia. The chain recombines TRBV15 with TRBJ2-7, with TRBD1 matching 9 bases. The sequenced sample was sorted CD4+, CD8+, or CD8+CD57+ T cells (not recorded which) from PBMCs. CDR3 DNA sequence: TGTGCCACCAGCCGAGATCCGGGACAGGGCTACGAGCAGTACTTC. It is translated as CATSRDPGQGYEQYF.